The 21 T cell receptor beta chains in this list originate from one sample, sequenced in a study of blood T cell repertoires in COVID-19. Using immunoSEQ multiplex PCR, the repertoire was profiled, and TCRdb retains in-frame clones only, with some absent. The sample has roughly 200,000 clones, about 77% seen once; the top ten hold around 2.8%. Input material: peripheral blood. These receptor sequences come from a woman of 80 years or more with active or convalescent COVID-19.

The chain combines TRBV18 with TRBJ2-7; 7 nucleotides agree with TRBD1. Losses at the gene ends were 2 bases for V and 0 bases for J; bases not matched to a gene: 7. This CDR3 is built from 16 residues. Germline CDR1 is KGHSH and CDR2 is LQKENI. CDR3 bases: TGTGCCAGCTCACCATACGGACAGGAGAGCTCCTACGAGCAGTACTTC. Protein sequence: CASSPYGQESSYEQYF.

The CDR3 sequence is CASSEVIGVSYGELFF. The CDR3, as DNA: TGTGCCAGCAGTGAAGTTATCGGGGTTTCTTATGGGGAGCTGTTTTTT. This rearrangement joins TRBV25-1 to TRBJ2-2, with a tentative D call TRBD2 (5 bases). V lost 2 bases, J lost 8 bases, and 18 bases lay in between. Germline V gives CDR1 MGHDK, CDR2 SYGVNS. The CDR3 runs to 16 residues.

The CDR3 region has the DNA TGTGCCAGCACCCCGGGGGACCAAGAGACCCAGTACTTC. Translated: CASTPGDQETQYF. The rearrangement links TRBV9 to TRBJ2-5; TRBD2 might be the D (6 bases). Germline V lookup: CDR1 SGDLS, CDR2 YYNGEE. The CDR3 totals 13 residues. Between the trimmed V and J ends, which lost 6 bases and 0 bases, there was a span of 9 bases.

The chain combines TRBV2 with TRBJ2-7; 7 bases are a match to TRBD1. The CDR3 spans 18 residues. Germline V gene data show CDR1 as SNHLY and CDR2 as FYNNEI. V dropped 0 bases and J dropped 12; count of bases not matched to a gene: 23. CDR3 in amino acids: CASSEALGVLRQGHVLYF. CDR3 nucleotides: TGTGCCAGCAGTGAAGCGCTGGGGGTTTTGAGACAGGGCCATGTCTTGTACTTC.

This clone was recorded a few times. The genes are TRBV4-1 and TRBJ2-1; 9 bases align to TRBD2. CDR1 and CDR2 (germline): MGHRA, YSYEKL. V was pared by 5 bases and J by 2 bases, with 4 bases of the junction left unmatched. This CDR3 is 15 amino acids long. In nucleotides, the CDR3 is TGCGCCAGCAGCACCATAGCGGGGGCCTACAATGAGCAGTTCTTC. Encoded protein: CASSTIAGAYNEQFF.

This sequence joins TRBV3-1 (or the pseudogene TRBV3-2) and TRBJ1-5; 7 bases match TRBD1. Germline V gene lookup returns CDR1 LGHDT and CDR2 YNNKEL (reference sequence). The CDR3 sequence is 16 residues long. V trimming: 4 bases; J trimming: 1 base; junction bases outside the gene matches: 7. This chain's CDR3 is CASSPTGTVSNQPQHF. The CDR3 nucleotides read TGTGCCAGCAGCCCAACCGGGACAGTGAGCAATCAGCCCCAGCATTTT.

This clone was recorded once. This chain uses TRBV19 with TRBJ2-3; the D gene is possibly TRBD2 (6 bases). Germline loops: CDR1 LNHDA, CDR2 SQIVND (reference sequence). V shed 5 bases and J shed 0 bases, with 12 bases lying between them. The CDR3 has 15 residues. CDR3 sequence: CASSPLGRSTDTQYF. DNA for the CDR3: TGTGCCAGTAGTCCTCTTGGGAGGAGCACAGATACGCAGTATTTT.

The DNA for the CDR3 is TGCGCCAGCAGTCCTAGACGAAGACTGCCCCAGCATTTT. It translates to CASSPRRRLPQHF. The V gene is TRBV23-1, the J gene TRBJ1-5; D is uncertain. TRBV23-1 is an ORF, and what it does is uncertain. Trimming stripped 4 bases from V and 9 bases from J, with 13 bases between. The CDR3 runs 13 residues.

The rearrangement links TRBV6-5 to TRBJ2-1, with D unresolved. There are 11 residues in the CDR3. Trimming pared 6 bases from V and 5 bases from J, leaving 5 bases between. CDR1 is MNHEY and CDR2 is SVGAGI in the germline V gene. CDR3 in DNA: TGTGCCAGCAGGAGCAACAATGAGCAGTTCTTC. Its translation is CASRSNNEQFF.

This sequence joins TRBV18 and TRBJ2-2; TRBD1 might be the D (5 bases). V was pared by 6 bases and J by 5 bases, with 16 bases between. This CDR3 comprises 15 residues. Per the germline V gene, CDR1 is KGHSH and CDR2 is LQKENI. The CDR3 sequence is CASSMTVFSTGELFF. Written as DNA, the CDR3 is TGTGCCAGCTCCATGACAGTCTTTTCGACCGGGGAGCTGTTTTTT. The full variable domain, its missing parts supplied by reference TRBV18 and TRBJ2-2, is NAGVMQNPRHLVRRRGQEARLRCSPMKGHSHVYWYRQLPEEGLKFMVYLQKENIIDESGMPKERFSAEFPKEGPSILRIQQVVRGDSAAYFCASSMTVFSTGELFFGEGSRLTVL.

V usage is TRBV28 and J usage is TRBJ2-7; TRBD1 might be the D (6 bases). Per the germline V gene, CDR1 is MDHEN and CDR2 is SYDVKM. V was clipped by 1 base and J by 0 bases, with 10 bases between them. CDR3 length equals 15 residues. The chain's CDR3 is CASSLFWDISYEQYF. In DNA form, the CDR3 reads TGTGCCAGCAGTTTATTTTGGGACATCTCCTACGAGCAGTACTTC.

V usage is TRBV20-1 and J usage is TRBJ1-2; 7 nucleotides agree with TRBD1. The ends lost 3 bases at V and 7 bases at J; junction bases unmatched: 11. The germline CDR1 and CDR2 sequences are DFQATT and SNEGSKA (reference sequence). The CDR3 consists of 14 residues. The CDR3 sequence is CSASDKTGRRGYTF. CDR3 sequence (DNA): TGCAGTGCTAGTGATAAGACAGGGAGGCGTGGCTACACCTTC.

V gene TRBV28 combines with J gene TRBJ1-2; 9 nucleotides line up with TRBD1. Germline V gene data show CDR1 as MDHEN and CDR2 as SYDVKM. After removal of 6 bases from V and 4 bases from J, the junction contained 9 bases not matched to a gene. The CDR3 covers 15 residues. CDR3 loop: CASRPRTGAIYGYTF. CDR3 DNA sequence: TGTGCCAGCAGGCCAAGGACAGGGGCTATCTATGGCTACACCTTC.

The CDR3 protein is CASRTGTGSYGYTF. CDR3 nucleotides: TGTGCCAGCAGGACTGGGACAGGCTCCTATGGCTACACCTTC. This chain joins TRBV28 and TRBJ1-2; 8 nucleotides agree with TRBD1. The length of the CDR3 is 14 residues. Per germline, CDR1 MDHEN and CDR2 SYDVKM. With V trimmed by 6 bases and J by 4 bases, 7 bases remained unmatched.

This clone has a single count. The CDR3 nucleotides read TGTGCCAGCAGCGTAGCTCCTGGACAGAGCTCTGGAAACACCATATATTTT. It is translated as CASSVAPGQSSGNTIYF. The V gene is TRBV9, the J gene TRBJ1-3, with D perhaps matching TRBD1 (6 bases). This CDR3 has 17 residues. Germline assignment: CDR1 SGDLS and CDR2 YYNGEE. V was cut by 0 bases and J by 0 bases, with 13 bases left in between.

CDR3 in amino acids: CASSPAGLRSYEQYF. For the CDR3, the DNA is TGTGCCAGCAGTCCCGCGGGGCTACGTAGTTACGAGCAGTACTTC. V usage is TRBV27 and J usage is TRBJ2-7; a weak D match, TRBD2 (6 bases). The germline gives CDR1 MNHEY, CDR2 SMNVEV (reference sequence). This CDR3 region has 15 residues. The V end lost 5 bases, the J end lost 4 bases, and 18 bases lay between the germline ends.

The CDR3 loop is CASKLSSKADTQYF. CDR3 in DNA: TGTGCCAGCAAACTCAGTAGCAAAGCGGATACGCAGTATTTT. J is TRBJ2-3 and V is TRBV28; D is uncertain. The CDR3 is 14 amino acids. Looked up from germline, CDR1 is MDHEN and CDR2 is SYDVKM. V was pared by 7 bases and J by 6 bases, with 17 bases between.

This chain links TRBV19 with TRBJ2-1, with TRBD2 matching over 7 bases. Germline values: CDR1 LNHDA, CDR2 SQIVND (reference sequence). V lost 1 base and J lost 7; bases outside the gene matches: 7. The CDR3 loop spans 15 amino acids. In nucleotides, the CDR3 is TGTGCCAGTAGTATAGGTGGGGGGGTTTCGAATGAGCAGTTCTTC. It encodes CASSIGGGVSNEQFF.

The CDR3 here is CASSQVGTGGSEKLFF. The CDR3 bases are TGTGCCAGCAGCCAAGTGGGGACAGGGGGAAGTGAAAAACTGTTTTTT. The chain has TRBV4-2 and TRBJ1-4; 11 bases map to TRBD1. The junction had 5 bases not matched to a gene; V was cut back by 1 base and J by 7 bases. There are 16 residues in the CDR3. Germline CDR1 and CDR2: LGHNA and YNFKEQ.

The J gene is TRBJ2-4, the V gene TRBV3-1 (or the pseudogene TRBV3-2); D possibly corresponds to TRBD1 (6 bases). The CDR3 runs to 15 residues. The germline V and J ends were trimmed by 4 bases and 0 bases, with 10 bases remaining between them. Germline V CDR1 and CDR2: LGHDT, YNNKEL (reference sequence). CDR3 in amino acids: CASSLGTLAKNIQYF. Here the CDR3 DNA reads TGTGCCAGCAGCCTCGGGACATTAGCCAAAAACATTCAGTACTTC.

V gene TRBV9 combines with J gene TRBJ2-4; TRBD2 might be the D (6 bases). The CDR3 is made up of 15 amino acids. Germline CDR1 SGDLS, CDR2 YYNGEE. Trimming shortened V by 0 bases and J by 4 bases, and 11 bases separated the two germline ends. CDR3 DNA sequence: TGTGCCAGCAGCGTAGACCCAGGGACTAAAAACATTCAGTACTTC. It is translated as CASSVDPGTKNIQYF.